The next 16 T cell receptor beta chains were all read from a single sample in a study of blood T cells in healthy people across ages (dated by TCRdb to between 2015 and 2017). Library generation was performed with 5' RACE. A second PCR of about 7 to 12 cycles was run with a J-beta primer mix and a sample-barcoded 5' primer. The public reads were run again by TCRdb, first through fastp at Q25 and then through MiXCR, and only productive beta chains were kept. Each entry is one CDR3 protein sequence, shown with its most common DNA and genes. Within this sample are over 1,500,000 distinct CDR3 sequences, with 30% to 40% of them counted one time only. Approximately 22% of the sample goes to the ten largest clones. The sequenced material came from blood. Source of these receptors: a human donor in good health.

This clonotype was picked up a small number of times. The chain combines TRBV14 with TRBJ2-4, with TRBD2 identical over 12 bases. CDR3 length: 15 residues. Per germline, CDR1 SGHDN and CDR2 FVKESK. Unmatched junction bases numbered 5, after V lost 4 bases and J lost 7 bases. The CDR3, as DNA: TGTGCCAGCAGCCCGGGACTAGCGGGCCGGAACATTCAGTACTTC. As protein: CASSPGLAGRNIQYF.

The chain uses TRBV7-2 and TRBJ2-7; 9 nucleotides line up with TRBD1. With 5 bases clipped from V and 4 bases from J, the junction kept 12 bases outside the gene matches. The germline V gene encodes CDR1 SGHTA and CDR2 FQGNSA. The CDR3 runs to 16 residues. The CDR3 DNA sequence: TGTGCCAGCAGCGCCGACCGGGACAGGGCGATTTACGAGCAGTACTTC. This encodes CASSADRDRAIYEQYF. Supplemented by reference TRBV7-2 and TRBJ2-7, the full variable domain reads GAGVSQSPSNKVTEKGKDVELRCDPISGHTALYWYRQSLGQGLEFLIYFQGNSAPDKSGLPSDRFSAERTGGSVSTLTIQRTQQEDSAVYLCASSADRDRAIYEQYFGPGTRLTVT.

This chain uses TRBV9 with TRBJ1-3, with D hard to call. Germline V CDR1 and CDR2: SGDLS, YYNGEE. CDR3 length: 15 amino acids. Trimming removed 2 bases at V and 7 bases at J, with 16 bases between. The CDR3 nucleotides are TGTGCCAGCAGCGTTACGGGCGGACTAGGGAACACCATATATTTT. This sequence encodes CASSVTGGLGNTIYF.

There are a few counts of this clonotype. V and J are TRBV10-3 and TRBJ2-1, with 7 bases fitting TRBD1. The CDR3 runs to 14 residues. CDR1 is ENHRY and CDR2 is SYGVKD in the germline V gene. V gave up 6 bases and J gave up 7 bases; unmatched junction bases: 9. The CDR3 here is CAISRQGMGNEQFF. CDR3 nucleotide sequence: TGTGCCATCAGCCGACAGGGTATGGGAAATGAGCAGTTCTTC.

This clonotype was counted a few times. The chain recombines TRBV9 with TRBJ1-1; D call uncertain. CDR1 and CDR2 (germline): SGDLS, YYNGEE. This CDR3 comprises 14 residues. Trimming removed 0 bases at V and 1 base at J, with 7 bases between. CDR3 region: CASSVVAENTEAFF. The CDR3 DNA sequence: TGTGCCAGCAGCGTAGTGGCAGAGAACACTGAAGCTTTCTTT.

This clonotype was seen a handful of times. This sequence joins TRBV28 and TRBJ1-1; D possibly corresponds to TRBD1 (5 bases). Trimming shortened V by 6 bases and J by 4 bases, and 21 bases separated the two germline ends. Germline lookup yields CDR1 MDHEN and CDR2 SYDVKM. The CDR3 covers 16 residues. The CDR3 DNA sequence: TGTGCCAGCAGCTCAACCGGGACCGCCGCTAGCACTGAAGCTTTCTTT. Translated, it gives CASSSTGTAASTEAFF. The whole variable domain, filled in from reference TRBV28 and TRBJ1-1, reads DVKVTQSSRYLVKRTGEKVFLECVQDMDHENMFWYRQDPGLGLRLIYFSYDVKMKEKGDIPEGYSVSREKKERFSLILESASTNQTSMYLCASSSTGTAASTEAFFGQGTRLTVV.

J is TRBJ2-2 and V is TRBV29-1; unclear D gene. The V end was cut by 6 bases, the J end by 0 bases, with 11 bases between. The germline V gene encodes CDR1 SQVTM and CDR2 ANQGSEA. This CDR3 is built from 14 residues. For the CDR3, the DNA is TGCAGCGTGCTACAGAGAACGAACACCGGGGAGCTGTTTTTT. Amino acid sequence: CSVLQRTNTGELFF.

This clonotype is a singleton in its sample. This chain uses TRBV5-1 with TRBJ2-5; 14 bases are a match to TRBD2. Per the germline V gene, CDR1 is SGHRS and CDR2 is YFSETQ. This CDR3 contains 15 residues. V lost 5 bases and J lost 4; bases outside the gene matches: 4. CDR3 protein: CASRSGTSGGETQYF. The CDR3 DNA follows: TGCGCCAGCAGGTCCGGGACTAGCGGGGGAGAGACCCAGTACTTC.

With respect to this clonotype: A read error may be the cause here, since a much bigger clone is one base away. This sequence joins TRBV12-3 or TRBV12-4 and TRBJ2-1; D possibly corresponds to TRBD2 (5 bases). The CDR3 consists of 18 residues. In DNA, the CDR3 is TGTGCCTGCAGTCCCGCTACCTTGCGGGCCCCAGTTTCAAATGAGCAGTTCTTC. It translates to CACSPATLRAPVSNEQFF.

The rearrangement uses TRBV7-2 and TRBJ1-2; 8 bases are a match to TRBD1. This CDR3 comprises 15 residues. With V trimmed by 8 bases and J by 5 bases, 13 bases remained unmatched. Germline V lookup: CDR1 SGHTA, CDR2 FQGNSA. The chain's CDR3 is CASGIHYGQGYGYTF. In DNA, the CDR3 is TGTGCCAGCGGCATACACTATGGACAGGGATATGGCTACACCTTC. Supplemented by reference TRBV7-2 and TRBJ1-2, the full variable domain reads GAGVSQSPSNKVTEKGKDVELRCDPISGHTALYWYRQSLGQGLEFLIYFQGNSAPDKSGLPSDRFSAERTGGSVSTLTIQRTQQEDSAVYLCASGIHYGQGYGYTFGSGTRLTVV.

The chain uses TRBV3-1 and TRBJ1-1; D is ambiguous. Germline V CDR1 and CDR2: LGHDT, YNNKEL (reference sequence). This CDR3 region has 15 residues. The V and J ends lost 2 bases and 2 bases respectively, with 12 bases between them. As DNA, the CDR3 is TGTGCCAGCAGCCAATCCTCCCAGCTAAACACTGAAGCTTTCTTT. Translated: CASSQSSQLNTEAFF.

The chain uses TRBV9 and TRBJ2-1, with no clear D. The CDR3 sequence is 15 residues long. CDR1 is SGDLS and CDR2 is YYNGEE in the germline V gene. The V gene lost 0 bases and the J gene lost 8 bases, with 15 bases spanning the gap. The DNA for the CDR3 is TGTGCCAGCAGCGTAGCAACGGGTCGTTACGATGAGCAGTTCTTC. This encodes CASSVATGRYDEQFF.

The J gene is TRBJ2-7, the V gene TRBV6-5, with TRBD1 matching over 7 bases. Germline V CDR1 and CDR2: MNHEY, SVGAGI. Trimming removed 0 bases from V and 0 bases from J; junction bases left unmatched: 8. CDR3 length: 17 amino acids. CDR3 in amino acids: CASSYSRDSQSSYEQYF. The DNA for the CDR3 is TGTGCCAGCAGTTACTCAAGGGACAGCCAATCCTCCTACGAGCAGTACTTC.

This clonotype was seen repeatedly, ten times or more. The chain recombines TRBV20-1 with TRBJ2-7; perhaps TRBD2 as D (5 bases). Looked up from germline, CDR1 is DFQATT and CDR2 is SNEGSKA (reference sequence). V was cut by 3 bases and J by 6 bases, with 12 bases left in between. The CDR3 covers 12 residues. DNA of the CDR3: TGCAGTGCTAGTGGGCTAGGGAGCGAGCAGTACTTC. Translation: CSASGLGSEQYF.

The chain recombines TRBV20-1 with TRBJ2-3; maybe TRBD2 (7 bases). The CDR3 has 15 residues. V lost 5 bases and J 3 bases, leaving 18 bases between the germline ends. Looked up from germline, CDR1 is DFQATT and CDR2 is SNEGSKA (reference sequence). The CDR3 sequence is CSAHPPGGGTDTQYF. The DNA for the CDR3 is TGCAGTGCTCATCCCCCGGGGGGCGGTACAGATACGCAGTATTTT.

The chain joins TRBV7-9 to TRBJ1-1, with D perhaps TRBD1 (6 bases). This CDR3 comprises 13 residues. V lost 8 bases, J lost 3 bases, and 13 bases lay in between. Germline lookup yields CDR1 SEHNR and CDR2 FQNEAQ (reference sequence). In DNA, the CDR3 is TGTGCCAGCCTCCTGAGGGGGGACACTGAAGCTTTCTTT. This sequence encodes CASLLRGDTEAFF.